Below, 21 T cell receptor beta chains from the same sample are listed, as sequenced in a study of blood T cells in healthy people across ages. A J-beta primer mix and a sample-barcoded 5' primer were used in a second PCR of about 7 to 11 cycles. TCRdb passed the 5' RACE reads through MiXCR, listing each CDR3 protein once. This table has some 920,000 distinct CDR3 sequences, roughly 50% appearing once. Sequencing was carried out using blood. The source of these receptors is a woman aged 60-75 years in good health.

The V gene is TRBV5-1, the J gene TRBJ2-3; 14 bases agree with TRBD2. Germline V gives CDR1 SGHRS, CDR2 YFSETQ. The CDR3 runs 16 residues. With V trimmed by 3 bases and J by 4 bases, 4 bases remained unmatched. The CDR3 sequence: CASSSSGLAGADTQYF. The CDR3 coding sequence is TGCGCCAGCAGCTCGTCGGGACTAGCGGGGGCAGATACGCAGTATTTT.

Remarks on this clonotype: Germline and junction disagree at one end, which may indicate a read error. The chain employs TRBV11-2 and TRBJ1-5; D is undetermined. This CDR3 contains 12 residues. The germline CDR1 and CDR2 sequences are SGHAT and FQNNGV. Written as DNA, the CDR3 is TGTGCCGGCAGCTTTGCCGGTCAGCCCCAGCATTTT. Translating gives CAGSFAGQPQHF.

The rearrangement joins TRBV27 to TRBJ2-1; TRBD2 aligns across 13 bases. CDR1 MNHEY and CDR2 SMNVEV come from the germline V gene (reference sequence). With 3 bases clipped from V and 8 bases from J, the junction kept 7 bases outside the gene matches. The CDR3 is made up of 16 amino acids. The CDR3 DNA reads TGTGCCAGCAGTTTTGATACTAGCGGGAGGGATTATGAGCAGTTCTTC. It encodes CASSFDTSGRDYEQFF.

V gene TRBV5-1 combines with J gene TRBJ2-7, with TRBD1 matching 9 bases. TRBJ2-1 explains the end of the DNA better; the J call may be wrong. The CDR3 has 15 residues. CDR1 and CDR2 (germline): SGHRS, YFSETQ. DNA of the CDR3: TGCGCCAGCACTCCTGGGTGGACAGGGGTGGATGAGCAGTTCTTC. Amino acids: CASTPGWTGVDEQFF.

The chain employs TRBV12-3 or TRBV12-4 and TRBJ2-7; D remains ambiguous. Trimming removed 2 bases at V and 1 base at J, with 6 bases between. The CDR3 consists of 13 residues. In DNA, the CDR3 is TGTGCCAGCAGTTTAATACAGTCCTACGAGCAGTACTTC. It specifies CASSLIQSYEQYF.

The rearrangement links TRBV3-1 to TRBJ1-1; D remains ambiguous. Trimming removed 4 bases from V and 1 base from J, with 10 bases in between. This CDR3 has 14 residues. Germline V CDR1 and CDR2: LGHDT, YNNKEL (reference sequence). For the CDR3, the DNA is TGTGCCAGCAGCCCTACCTTATCGAACACTGAAGCTTTCTTT. This gives the protein CASSPTLSNTEAFF. Drawing the rest from reference TRBV3-1 and TRBJ1-1, the complete variable domain is DTAVSQTPKYLVTQMGNDKSIKCEQNLGHDTMYWYKQDSKKFLKIMFSYNNKELIINETVPNRFSPKSPDKAHLNLHINSLELGDSAVYFCASSPTLSNTEAFFGQGTRLTVV.

This clonotype has just a few counts. This sequence may be a read error, since a much larger clone differs from it by one base. The V gene is TRBV7-9, the J gene TRBJ2-1, with TRBD2 identical over 10 bases. TRBJ2-7 explains the end of the DNA better; the J call may be wrong. Germline-derived CDR1 and CDR2 are SEHNR and FQNEAQ (reference sequence). This CDR3 contains 15 residues. The CDR3 DNA is TGTGCCAGCACCCTCGGGACTAGCGATTACAATGAGCAGTACTTC. Translation gives CASTLGTSDYNEQYF.

DNA of the CDR3: TGCAGTGCTAGAGATAGAAGGGGGTGGTCACCCCTCCACTTT. As protein: CSARDRRGWSPLHF. This chain connects TRBV20-1 to TRBJ1-6, with TRBD1 as a possible D gene (6 bases). The V gene lost 0 bases and the J gene lost 10 bases, with 13 bases spanning the gap. The CDR3 sequence is 14 residues long. Germline V gene sequence: CDR1 DFQATT, CDR2 SNEGSKA (reference sequence).

The gene calls are TRBV6-5 and TRBJ2-5; 10 bases match TRBD2. The J call is uncertain, as TRBJ2-7 better fits the DNA end. This CDR3 comprises 14 residues. The germline V gene has CDR1 MNHEY and CDR2 SVGAGI. The CDR3 coding sequence is TGTGCCAGCAGTCCTAGCGGGAGTTTTCCCGAGCAGTACTTC. Amino acid sequence: CASSPSGSFPEQYF.

This clonotype came up a few times. This chain joins TRBV6-6 and TRBJ2-3; D tentatively fits TRBD1 or TRBD2 (5 bases each). The CDR3 consists of 13 residues. The V gene's germline CDR1 is MNHNY and CDR2 SVGAGI (reference sequence). V was shortened by 7 bases and J by 6 bases, with 14 bases between the two germline ends. This CDR3 is CASKGGGRDTQYF. DNA for the CDR3: TGTGCCAGCAAGGGTGGGGGTCGGGATACGCAGTATTTT.

V and J are TRBV7-9 and TRBJ1-1; TRBD1 is a possible D gene (5 bases). The CDR3 spans 13 residues. CDR1 and CDR2 (germline): SEHNR, FQNEAQ (reference sequence). Trimming removed 8 bases from V and 6 bases from J, with 16 bases in between. DNA of the CDR3: TGTGCCAGCGACCACGATTGGGGCGCTGAAGCTTTCTTT. The encoded protein is CASDHDWGAEAFF.

Only a few counts were recorded for this clonotype. The chain employs TRBV2 and TRBJ2-1, with D perhaps matching TRBD1 (5 bases). In germline, CDR1 is SNHLY, CDR2 FYNNEI. The CDR3 length is 14 residues. The V gene lost 7 bases and the J gene lost 4 bases, with 14 bases spanning the gap. CDR3 residues: CASMAGLGYNEQFF. The CDR3 nucleotides read TGTGCCAGCATGGCAGGGCTGGGGTACAATGAGCAGTTCTTC.

This clonotype was observed a handful of times. V usage is TRBV28 and J usage is TRBJ2-4; 9 bases map to TRBD1. The length of the CDR3 is 14 residues. Looked up from germline, CDR1 is MDHEN and CDR2 is SYDVKM. After removal of 1 base from V and 8 bases from J, the junction contained 3 bases not matched to a gene. The CDR3 region is CASSLLGTGYIQYF. The CDR3 coding sequence is TGTGCCAGCAGTTTATTAGGGACAGGGTACATTCAGTACTTC.

In the case of this clonotype: A single base separates this from a much larger clone, so it may be a read error. This rearrangement joins TRBV12-3 or TRBV12-4 to TRBJ2-6, with a tentative D call TRBD1 (5 bases). Trimming stripped 5 bases from V and 2 bases from J, with 7 bases between. This CDR3 comprises 14 residues. CDR3 nucleotides: TGTGCCAGCAGTGCAGGGCCTGGGGCCAACGTCCTGACTTTC. Translating it yields CASSAGPGANVLTF.

The chain recombines TRBV28 with TRBJ2-5; 8 bases align to TRBD1. The ends lost 6 bases at V and 1 base at J; junction bases unmatched: 16. CDR1 is MDHEN and CDR2 is SYDVKM in the germline V gene. This CDR3 is built from 18 residues. The CDR3 DNA sequence: TGTGCCAGCAGCCTCGGACAGGGCGGATATACAAGCCAAGAGACCCAGTACTTC. Its translation is CASSLGQGGYTSQETQYF.

This clonotype was observed a handful of times. This chain uses TRBV25-1 with TRBJ2-7; no clear D. There are 12 residues in the CDR3. The V gene lost 4 bases and the J gene lost 3 bases, with 7 bases spanning the gap. CDR1 is MGHDK, CDR2 SYGVNS, per germline. CDR3 residues: CASSAPGYEQYF. The CDR3 DNA reads as TGTGCCAGCAGTGCGCCGGGCTACGAGCAGTACTTC.

V usage is TRBV5-6 and J usage is TRBJ2-1; the match to TRBD2 covers 10 bases. Germline values: CDR1 SGHDT, CDR2 YYEEEE. V lost 0 bases, J lost 5 bases, and 5 bases stayed unmatched. The CDR3 has 16 amino acids. The chain's CDR3 is CASSLAGTSANNEQFF. The CDR3 coding sequence is TGTGCCAGCAGCTTGGCCGGGACTAGCGCAAACAATGAGCAGTTCTTC.

This chain uses TRBV2 with TRBJ2-6; D is uncertain. The germline gives CDR1 SNHLY, CDR2 FYNNEI. Trimming shortened V by 4 bases and J by 0 bases, and 16 bases separated the two germline ends. This CDR3 is built from 18 residues. The CDR3 sequence: CASSVALLDFSGANVLTF. DNA for the CDR3: TGTGCCAGCAGTGTGGCGCTTCTAGATTTCTCTGGGGCCAACGTCCTGACTTTC.

This clonotype showed up just a few times. This chain links TRBV20-1 with TRBJ2-1; 9 nucleotides align to TRBD2. Germline CDR1 and CDR2: DFQATT and SNEGSKA (reference sequence). The CDR3 contains 16 residues. Trimming at V came to 3 bases and at J to 3 bases, leaving 9 bases not matched to a gene. The chain's CDR3 is CSASPYTSGYYNEQFF. In DNA, the CDR3 is TGCAGTGCTAGCCCCTATACTAGCGGGTACTACAATGAGCAGTTCTTC.

The chain couples TRBV29-1 to TRBJ2-1, with no clear D. The CDR3 totals 12 residues. V dropped 4 bases and J dropped 10 bases, with 14 bases sitting between them. Germline V CDR1 and CDR2: SQVTM, ANQGSEA. The CDR3 DNA sequence: TGCAGCGTTGGACCCCATCCCGACGAGCAGTTCTTC. It codes for CSVGPHPDEQFF.

In its sample, this clonotype was seen many times. The genes are TRBV20-1 and TRBJ2-7; 7 bases are a match to TRBD2. In germline, CDR1 is DFQATT, CDR2 SNEGSKA (reference sequence). The V segment lost 5 bases and the J segment 0 bases; nucleotides outside the gene matches: 1. The CDR3 extends over 12 amino acids. The CDR3 loop reads CSAGGSSYEQYF. DNA for the CDR3: TGCAGTGCTGGCGGGAGCTCCTACGAGCAGTACTTC.